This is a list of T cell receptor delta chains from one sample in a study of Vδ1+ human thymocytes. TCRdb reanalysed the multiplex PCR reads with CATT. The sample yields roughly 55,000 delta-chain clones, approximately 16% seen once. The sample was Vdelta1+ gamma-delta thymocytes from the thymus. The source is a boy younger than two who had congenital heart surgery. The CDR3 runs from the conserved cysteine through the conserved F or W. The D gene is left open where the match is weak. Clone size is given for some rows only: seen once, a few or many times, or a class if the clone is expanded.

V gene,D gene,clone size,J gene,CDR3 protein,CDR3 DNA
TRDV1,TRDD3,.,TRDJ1,CALGEPQDSYHFTGGHKLIF,TGTGCTCTTGGGGAACCCCAGGACTCCTACCACTTTACTGGGGGGCATAAACTCATCTTT
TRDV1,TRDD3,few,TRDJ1,CALGEPWPTTRGIGKIDKLIF,TGTGCTCTTGGGGAACCCTGGCCAACCACCCGGGGGATAGGGAAGATCGATAAACTCATCTTT
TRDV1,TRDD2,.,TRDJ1,CALGTAFLRGLIPTDKLIF,TGTGCTCTTGGCACCGCCTTCCTAAGGGGGCTGATTCCCACCGATAAACTCATCTTT
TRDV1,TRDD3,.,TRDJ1,CALGGNRGIPMVDKLIF,TGTGCTCTTGGGGGTAATAGGGGGATCCCAATGGTGGATAAACTCATCTTT
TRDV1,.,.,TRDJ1,CALGGTYFLGYTDKLIF,TGTGCTCTTGGGGGAACGTACTTTCTGGGGTACACCGATAAACTCATCTTT
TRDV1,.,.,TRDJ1,CALGGLLNGPEGGRPHTDKLIF,TGTGCTCTTGGGGGACTCCTCAACGGGCCCGAGGGTGGGCGACCTCACACCGATAAACTCATCTTT
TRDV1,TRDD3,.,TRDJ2,CALGETGDTPLTAQLFF,TGTGCTCTTGGGGAAACGGGGGATACGCCCTTGACAGCACAACTCTTCTTT
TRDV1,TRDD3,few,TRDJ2,CALGNGQKGPLPTQYWGIRFSAQLFF,TGTGCTCTTGGGAACGGGCAAAAGGGGCCACTTCCTACCCAATACTGGGGGATACGTTTTTCAGCACAACTCTTCTTT
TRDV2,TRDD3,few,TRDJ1,CASDASPSWGIGKLIF,TGTGCCAGTGACGCCTCGCCCAGCTGGGGGATAGGTAAACTCATCTTT
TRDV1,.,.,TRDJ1,CALGEDLSFLPTGGYTDKLIF,TGTGCTCTTGGGGAAGATCTCTCCTTCCTACCCACTGGGGGATACACCGATAAACTCATCTTT
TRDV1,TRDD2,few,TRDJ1,CALGEIGPSYRRGRSPSDTDKLIF,TGTGCTCTTGGGGAAATAGGGCCTTCCTATAGAAGGGGGCGGTCTCCGAGTGATACCGATAAACTCATCTTT
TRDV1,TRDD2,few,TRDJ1,CALGVPPSYARTSTDLWLGFDTDKLIF,TGTGCTCTTGGGGTCCCTCCTTCCTACGCTCGTACCTCCACCGATTTGTGGTTGGGTTTCGACACCGATAAACTCATCTTT
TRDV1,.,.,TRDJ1,CALGEHGPHKLIF,TGTGCTCTTGGGGAACACGGCCCCCATAAACTCATCTTT
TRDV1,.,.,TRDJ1,CALGEPPSQRGGTEYTDKLIF,TGTGCTCTTGGGGAACCGCCTTCGCAACGTGGGGGGACCGAGTACACCGATAAACTCATCTTT
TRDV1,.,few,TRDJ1,CALGECPTGFDKLIF,TGTGCTCTTGGGGAATGCCCAACTGGGTTCGATAAACTCATCTTT
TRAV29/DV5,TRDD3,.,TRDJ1,CAARDISWGIISDKLIF,TGTGCAGCAAGAGATATTTCCTGGGGGATCATCAGCGATAAACTCATCTTT
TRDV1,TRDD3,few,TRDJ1,CALGESPDWGYLICTDKLIF,TGTGCTCTTGGGGAAAGCCCCGATTGGGGATACTTAATCTGCACCGATAAACTCATCTTT
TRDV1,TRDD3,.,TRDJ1,CALGASEALYNPYWGIELIF,TGTGCTCTTGGGGCCTCGGAAGCTCTCTATAATCCGTACTGGGGGATCGAACTCATCTTT
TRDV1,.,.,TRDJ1,CALGEYLGWMTTKAKLIF,TGTGCTCTTGGGGAATATTTAGGTTGGATGACTACAAAAGCTAAACTCATCTTT
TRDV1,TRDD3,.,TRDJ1,CALGELRPSSVLGDTRILRTDKLIF,TGTGCTCTTGGGGAACTTCGTCCCTCCTCCGTACTGGGGGATACGCGTATCTTGAGGACCGATAAACTCATCTTT
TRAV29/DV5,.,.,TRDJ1,CAAHGLPRKIGGPTPDKLIF,TGTGCAGCTCACGGCCTACCAAGGAAGATTGGGGGCCCCACACCCGATAAACTCATCTTT
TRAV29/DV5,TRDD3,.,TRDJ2,CAAPGGFVGILLTLTAQPFF,TGTGCAGCTCCTGGGGGTTTTGTTGGGATACTCCTCACTTTGACAGCACAACCCTTCTTT
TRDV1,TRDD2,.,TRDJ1,CALVRPSYLVLGPYTDKLIF,TGTGCCCTTGTGCGGCCTTCCTACCTGGTACTGGGACCTTACACCGATAAACTCATCTTT
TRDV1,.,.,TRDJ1,CALGELSGDQPYTDKLIF,TGTGCTCTTGGGGAACTTTCTGGGGACCAACCGTACACCGATAAACTCATCTTT
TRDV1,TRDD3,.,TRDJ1,CALGERILGADKLIF,TGTGCTCTTGGGGAACGCATACTGGGGGCCGATAAACTCATCTTT
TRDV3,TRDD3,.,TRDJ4,CALEMAFPSTGGRPLIF,TGTGCCTTGGAGATGGCCTTCCCCAGTACTGGGGGCAGACCCCTGATCTTT
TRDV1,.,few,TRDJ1,CALGEPLVSRTKYTDKPIF,TGTGCTCTTGGGGAACCCCTAGTGAGCCGTACAAAGTACACCGATAAACCCATCTTT
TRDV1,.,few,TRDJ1,CALGERFLPKVEGTGGPYTDKLIF,TGTGCTCTTGGGGAACGGTTCCTTCCTAAGGTAGAGGGTACTGGGGGACCCTACACCGATAAACTCATCTTT
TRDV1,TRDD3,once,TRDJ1,CALGELRLTYSGITDKLIF,TGTGCTCTTGGGGAACTTAGACTGACTTACTCGGGGATAACCGATAAACTCATCTTT
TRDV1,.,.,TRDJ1,CALGERVFPDTDKLIF,TGTGCTCTTGGGGAACGGGTCTTTCCGGACACCGATAAACTCATCTTT
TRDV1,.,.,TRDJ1,CALGEVKTIFGPDKLIF,TGTGCTCTTGGGGAAGTTAAAACCATCTTTGGACCCGATAAACTCATCTTT
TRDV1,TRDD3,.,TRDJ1,CALGPVPTPTGGSYTDKLIF,TGTGCTCTTGGACCGGTCCCTACGCCTACTGGGGGATCCTACACCGATAAACTCATCTTT
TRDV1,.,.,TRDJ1,CALAHTALYTDKLIF,TGTGCTCTTGCGCACACAGCACTATACACCGATAAACTCATCTTT
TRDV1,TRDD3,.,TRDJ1,CALGERRIRYTDKLIF,TGTGCTCTTGGGGAACGTAGGATACGGTACACCGATAAACTCATCTTT
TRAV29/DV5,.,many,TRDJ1,CAALLPPLRIADKLIF,TGTGCAGCCCTACTTCCCCCTCTTAGAATAGCCGATAAACTCATCTTT
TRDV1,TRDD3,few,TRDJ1,CALGNPGGYGYTDKLIF,TGTGCTCTTGGGAACCCTGGGGGATACGGGTACACCGATAAACTCATCTTT
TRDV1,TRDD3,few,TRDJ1,CALGELWVSPFEILGDTTDKLIF,TGTGCTCTTGGGGAACTGTGGGTTTCCCCATTTGAGATACTGGGGGATACAACCGATAAACTCATCTTT
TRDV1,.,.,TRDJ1,CALGEPHYTDKLIF,TGTGCTCTTGGGGAACCCCACTACACCGATAAACTCATCTTT
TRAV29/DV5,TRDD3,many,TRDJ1,CAARPGGSTDKLIF,TGTGCAGCAAGACCTGGGGGAAGCACCGATAAACTCATCTTT
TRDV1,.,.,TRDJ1,CALGELHPHTPLFTDKLIF,TGTGCTCTTGGGGAACTACACCCTCATACGCCCCTGTTCACCGATAAACTCATCTTT
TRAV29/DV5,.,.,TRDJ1,CATSGGVTTRNTDKLIF,TGTGCAACAAGCGGAGGAGTGACGACCCGGAACACCGATAAACTCATCTTT
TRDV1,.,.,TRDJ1,CALGLILPVGEATDKLIF,TGTGCTCTTGGTCTAATCCTACCGGTGGGGGAGGCCACCGATAAACTCATCTTT